Listed below are T cell receptor beta chains from one sample, sequenced in a study of cytomegalovirus exposure and HLA in healthy donors. Sequenced by immunoSEQ multiplex PCR; TCRdb stores in-frame clones only, minus some. This table has approximately 150,000 clones, roughly 86% appearing once. Sample: PBMCs. The origin of the receptors is a man aged 18 to 30 in good health and CMV-seropositive. Each CDR3 is given with its conserved first and last residue. A D gene is named only where the DNA matches it firmly. Size is stated for part of the rows, as once, few or many counts, or as a class when the clone is expanded.

d_call clone_size j_call v_call cdr3_aa cdr3_nt
. . TRBJ2-3 TRBV27 CASSQSPGGRQYF TGTGCCAGCAGTCAATCCCCTGGGGGGAGGCAGTATTTT
TRBD1 . TRBJ1-1 TRBV5-4 CASSTGTGANTEAFF TGTGCCAGCAGCACTGGGACAGGGGCGAACACTGAAGCTTTCTTT
. . TRBJ2-4 TRBV19 CASSLENIQYF TGTGCCAGTAGTCTCGAAAACATTCAGTACTTC
. . TRBJ1-6 TRBV6-6 CASTLGGYNSPLHF TGTGCCAGCACCTTAGGAGGATATAATTCACCCCTCCACTTT
. . TRBJ1-2 TRBV6-1 CASSESLAGSDGYTF TGTGCCAGCAGTGAAAGTTTGGCGGGGAGTGATGGCTACACCTTC
TRBD2 . TRBJ2-7 TRBV2 CASSNRVTSGTGSEQYF TGTGCCAGCAGTAATCGAGTGACTAGCGGGACGGGATCTGAGCAGTACTTC
TRBD2 . TRBJ2-7 TRBV5-6 CASSSRLAGTHEQYF TGTGCCAGCAGCTCCAGACTAGCGGGGACCCACGAGCAGTACTTC
. . TRBJ1-5 TRBV7-8 CASSLGGMGNQPQHF TGTGCCAGCAGCTTAGGAGGGATGGGCAATCAGCCCCAGCATTTT
. . TRBJ1-1 TRBV5-4 CASSLFGAAEAFF TGTGCCAGCAGCTTGTTTGGGGCCGCTGAAGCTTTCTTT
TRBD2 . TRBJ2-7 TRBV14 CASSQMGREDVSRGYEQYF TGTGCCAGCAGCCAAATGGGGCGGGAGGATGTGAGTCGAGGCTACGAGCAGTACTTC
. . TRBJ1-1 TRBV5-6 CASSWTPGAEAFF TGTGCCAGCAGCTGGACCCCAGGGGCTGAAGCTTTCTTT
. . TRBJ2-7 TRBV5-6 CASSLAIQGLREQYF TGTGCCAGCAGCTTGGCTATACAGGGTTTACGCGAGCAGTACTTC
TRBD1 . TRBJ2-7 TRBV6-1 CASSATGSSSYEQYF TGTGCCAGCAGTGCGACAGGGTCTAGCTCCTACGAGCAGTACTTC
. . TRBJ1-1 TRBV28 CASRLNLNTEAFF TGTGCCAGCAGACTGAATTTAAACACTGAAGCTTTCTTT
. . TRBJ1-3 TRBV6-1 CASSVTGLSGNTIYF TGTGCCAGCAGTGTGACAGGCCTCTCTGGAAACACCATATATTTT
. . TRBJ2-5 TRBV19 CASREGGSETQYF TGTGCCAGTAGGGAAGGAGGTTCGGAGACCCAGTACTTC
TRBD2 . TRBJ2-2 TRBV5-1 CASSGGTSLVTGELFF TGCGCCAGCAGCGGGGGGACTAGTCTTGTCACCGGGGAGCTGTTTTTT
. . TRBJ2-1 TRBV5-4 CASSLAQSIYNEQFF TGTGCCAGCAGCTTGGCACAGTCCATTTACAATGAGCAGTTCTTC
TRBD1 . TRBJ2-3 TRBV7-6 CASSPRGQGDDTQYF TGTGCCAGCAGCCCTAGGGGACAGGGTGACGATACGCAGTATTTT
. . TRBJ2-1 TRBV28 CASSWTINNEQFF TGTGCCAGCAGTTGGACTATCAACAATGAGCAGTTCTTC
TRBD2 . TRBJ2-1 TRBV7-3 CASSSKTSGAYNEQFF TGTGCCAGCAGCTCCAAGACTAGCGGGGCCTACAATGAGCAGTTCTTC
. . TRBJ2-3 TRBV25-1 CASTNPYSTDTQYF TGTGCCAGCACCAATCCCTACTCCACAGATACGCAGTATTTT
TRBD1 . TRBJ1-4 TRBV6-1 CASSEERGLGYEKLFF TGTGCCAGCAGTGAAGAAAGGGGGCTAGGGTATGAAAAACTGTTTTTT
TRBD2 once TRBJ2-7 TRBV7-8 CASSFRTSGNNEQYF TGTGCCAGCAGCTTCAGGACTAGCGGGAACAACGAGCAGTACTTC
. . TRBJ1-2 TRBV11-3 CASSLVYGTLFNYGYTF TGTGCCAGCAGCTTAGTGTACGGTACCTTATTTAACTATGGCTACACCTTC
. . TRBJ2-2 TRBV14 CASSLRDYVSTGELFF TGTGCCAGCAGCCTCAGGGATTATGTAAGCACCGGGGAGCTGTTTTTT
. once TRBJ2-3 TRBV9 CASSVGGSLGQTDTQYF TGTGCCAGCAGCGTAGGGGGCTCCCTTGGACAGACAGATACGCAGTATTTT
. once TRBJ2-5 TRBV10-3 CAISDRTGETQYF TGTGCCATCAGTGATCGAACAGGGGAGACCCAGTACTTC
TRBD2 . TRBJ2-7 TRBV5-6 CASSSPGTRFAYEQYF TGTGCCAGCAGCTCACCCGGGACTAGATTCGCCTACGAGCAGTACTTC
. . TRBJ1-1 TRBV19 CASSAGGWAEAFF TGTGCCAGTAGTGCCGGGGGGTGGGCTGAAGCTTTCTTT
. . TRBJ1-1 TRBV5-1 CASRPGLSNTEAFF TGCGCCAGCAGGCCGGGACTTTCGAACACTGAAGCTTTCTTT
. . TRBJ1-2 TRBV7-8 CASSLAPEGRAPTYGYTF TGTGCCAGCAGCTTAGCCCCCGAGGGCCGGGCCCCTACATATGGCTACACCTTC
TRBD1 . TRBJ1-1 TRBV25-1 CASSAPRTGGSEAFF TGTGCCAGCAGTGCACCACGGACAGGGGGCTCTGAAGCTTTCTTT
TRBD2 . TRBJ2-1 TRBV5-6 CASSLELAGVDEQFF TGTGCCAGCAGCTTGGAGTTAGCGGGAGTTGATGAGCAGTTCTTC
. . TRBJ2-3 TRBV4-1 CASSQEPGASTDTQYF TGCGCCAGCAGCCAAGAACCAGGCGCTAGCACAGATACGCAGTATTTT
. . TRBJ1-2 TRBV7-9 CASSSQGSNYGYTF TGTGCCAGCAGCTCACAGGGATCTAACTATGGCTACACCTTC
. . TRBJ1-2 TRBV27 CASSLRGNYGYTF TGTGCCAGCAGTTTAAGGGGAAACTATGGCTACACCTTC
TRBD1 . TRBJ2-7 TRBV9 CASSAEGTASYEQYF TGTGCCAGCAGTGCTGAAGGGACAGCTTCCTACGAGCAGTACTTC
. . TRBJ2-7 TRBV4-2 CASSQAPGLYEQYF TGTGCCAGCAGCCAGGCCCCAGGGTTATACGAGCAGTACTTC
TRBD1 . TRBJ1-5 TRBV6-5 CASTPTGANNQPQHF TGTGCCAGCACCCCGACAGGGGCGAACAATCAGCCCCAGCATTTT
TRBD1 . TRBJ2-7 TRBV4-1 CASSPPGTGQYEQYF TGCGCCAGCAGCCCCCCCGGGACAGGGCAGTACGAGCAGTACTTC
TRBD1 . TRBJ2-3 TRBV2 CASSLYRGSSTDTQYF TGTGCCAGCAGTCTATACAGGGGCAGTAGCACAGATACGCAGTATTTT
TRBD1 . TRBJ1-2 TRBV14 CASSQPPGGLNYTF TGTGCCAGCAGTCAACCTCCAGGGGGCTTAAACTACACCTTC
. . TRBJ1-1 TRBV7-8 CASSKLRGGGTEAFF TGTGCCAGCAGCAAACTCAGGGGCGGGGGCACTGAAGCTTTCTTT
. . TRBJ2-5 TRBV10-1 CASSESAGPQETQYF TGCGCCAGCAGTGAGTCTGCGGGGCCTCAAGAGACCCAGTACTTC
. few TRBJ1-4 TRBV19 CASSTSGVREKLFF TGTGCCAGTAGTACCTCAGGGGTGAGGGAAAAACTGTTTTTT
TRBD2 . TRBJ2-1 TRBV5-1 CASSSRGRGTSGYNEQFF TGCGCCAGCAGCTCACGGGGACGGGGGACTAGTGGCTACAATGAGCAGTTCTTC
. . TRBJ1-1 TRBV6-1 CASSIENTEAFF TGTGCCAGCAGTATAGAGAACACTGAAGCTTTCTTT
TRBD2 few TRBJ2-2 TRBV29-1 CSVDPREGAGELFF TGCAGCGTTGATCCGCGGGAGGGCGCCGGGGAGCTGTTTTTT
TRBD2 . TRBJ2-3 TRBV5-1 CASSITSGSTDTQYF TGCGCCAGCAGCATTACTAGCGGGAGCACAGATACGCAGTATTTT
. . TRBJ1-2 TRBV6-4 CASRAQGSYGYTF TGTGCCAGCAGGGCACAGGGTAGCTATGGCTACACCTTC
. . TRBJ2-5 TRBV18 CASSPEQETQYF TGTGCCAGCTCACCAGAGCAAGAGACCCAGTACTTC
TRBD2 . TRBJ2-3 TRBV2 CASSETSAIPDTQYF TGTGCCAGCAGTGAAACTAGCGCGATCCCAGATACGCAGTATTTT
. once TRBJ2-6 TRBV9 CASSVGRSSGANVLTF TGTGCCAGCAGCGTAGGCCGCAGCTCTGGGGCCAACGTCCTGACTTTC
. once TRBJ1-5 TRBV28 CASSLAYGGFDQPQHF TGTGCCAGCAGTTTGGCCTATGGGGGGTTCGATCAGCCCCAGCATTTT
. . TRBJ1-5 TRBV28 CASRAWGRGNQPQHF TGTGCCAGCAGGGCGTGGGGCAGGGGAAATCAGCCCCAGCATTTT
. . TRBJ2-3 TRBV2 CASKRESDTQYF TGTGCCAGCAAACGGGAGTCAGATACGCAGTATTTT